This T cell receptor beta chain was observed in a study of Ad26.COV2.S vaccination and SARS-CoV-2 variants. Study as a whole: By the intramuscular route, Ad26.COV2.S was given once, or twice 56 days apart. General observations from the study: From the TCR breadth and depth analyses, total T cell responses may have been underestimated.

The treatment: some 20 received Ad26.COV2.S at low or high dose, single or two shots; roughly five received placebo; per-sample allocation not given. Material that was analyzed had been drawn on day 63 after the first vaccine or placebo injection. The vaccine antigen was prefusion-stabilized Wuhan SARS-CoV-2 spike. In regard to this clone: Its antigen is undetermined.

V was trimmed by 2 bases and J by 4 bases, leaving 14 bases between them. This CDR3 is built from 15 residues. Germline V lookup: CDR1 KGHSH, CDR2 LQKENI. The repertoire was sequenced with immunoSEQ multiplex PCR; TCRdb's copy has only in-frame clones and lacks some. Here the sample spans more than 300,000 clones, 88% being singletons. The chain links TRBV18 to TRBJ1-2; D remains unclear. The sequence derives from a person aged 18-60 years who received the Ad26.COV2.S COVID-19 vaccine or a placebo. The specimen was peripheral blood, collected in a trial of Ad26.COV2.S vaccine versus placebo. CDR3 loop: CASSPKIEQSYGYTF. CDR3 DNA: TGTGCCAGCTCACCAAAAATTGAACAGAGCTATGGCTACACCTTC.